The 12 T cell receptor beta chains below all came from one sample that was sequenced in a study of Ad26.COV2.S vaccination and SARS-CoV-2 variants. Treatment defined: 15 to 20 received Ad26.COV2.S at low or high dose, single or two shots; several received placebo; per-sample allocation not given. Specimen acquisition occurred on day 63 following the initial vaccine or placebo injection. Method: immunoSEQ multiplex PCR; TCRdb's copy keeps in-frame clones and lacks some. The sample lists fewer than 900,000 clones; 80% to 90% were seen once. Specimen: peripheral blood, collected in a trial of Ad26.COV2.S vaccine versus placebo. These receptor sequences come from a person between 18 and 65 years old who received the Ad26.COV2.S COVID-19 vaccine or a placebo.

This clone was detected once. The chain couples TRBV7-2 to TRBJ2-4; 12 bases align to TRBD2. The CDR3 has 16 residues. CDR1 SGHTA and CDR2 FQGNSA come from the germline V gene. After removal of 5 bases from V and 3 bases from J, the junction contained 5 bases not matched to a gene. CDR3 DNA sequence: TGTGCCAGCAGCCGGCGACTAGCGGGGGACAAAAACATTCAGTACTTC. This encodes CASSRRLAGDKNIQYF. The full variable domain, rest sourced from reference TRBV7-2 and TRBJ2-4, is GAGVSQSPSNKVTEKGKDVELRCDPISGHTALYWYRQSLGQGLEFLIYFQGNSAPDKSGLPSDRFSAERTGGSVSTLTIQRTQQEDSAVYLCASSRRLAGDKNIQYFGAGTRLSVL.

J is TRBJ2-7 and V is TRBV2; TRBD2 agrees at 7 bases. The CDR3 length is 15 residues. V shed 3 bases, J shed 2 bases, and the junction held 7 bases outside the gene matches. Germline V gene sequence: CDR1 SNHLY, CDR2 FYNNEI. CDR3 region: CASSDGASGTYEQYF. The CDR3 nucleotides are TGTGCCAGCAGTGACGGGGCTAGCGGAACCTACGAGCAGTACTTC. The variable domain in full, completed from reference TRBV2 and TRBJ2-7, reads EPEVTQTPSHQVTQMGQEVILRCVPISNHLYFYWYRQILGQKVEFLVSFYNNEISEKSEIFDDQFSVERPDGSNFTLKIRSTKLEDSAMYFCASSDGASGTYEQYFGPGTRLTVT.

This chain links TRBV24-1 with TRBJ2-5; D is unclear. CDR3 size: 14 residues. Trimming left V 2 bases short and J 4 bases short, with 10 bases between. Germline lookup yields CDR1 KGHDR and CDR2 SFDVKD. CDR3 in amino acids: CATSDSPFGETQYF. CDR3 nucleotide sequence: TGTGCCACCAGTGATTCCCCCTTTGGAGAGACCCAGTACTTC.

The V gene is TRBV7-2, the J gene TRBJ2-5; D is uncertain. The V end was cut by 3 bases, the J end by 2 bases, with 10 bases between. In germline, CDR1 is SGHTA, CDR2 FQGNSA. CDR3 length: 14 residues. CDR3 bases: TGTGCCAGCAGCTTTCGAAGGTTTCAAGAGACCCAGTACTTC. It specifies CASSFRRFQETQYF. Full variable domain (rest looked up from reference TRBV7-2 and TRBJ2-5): GAGVSQSPSNKVTEKGKDVELRCDPISGHTALYWYRQSLGQGLEFLIYFQGNSAPDKSGLPSDRFSAERTGGSVSTLTIQRTQQEDSAVYLCASSFRRFQETQYFGPGTRLLVL.

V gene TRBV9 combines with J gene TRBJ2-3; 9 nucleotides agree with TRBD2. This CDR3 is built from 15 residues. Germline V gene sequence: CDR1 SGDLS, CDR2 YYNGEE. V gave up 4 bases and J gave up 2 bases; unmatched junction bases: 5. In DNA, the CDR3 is TGTGCCAGCAGCTTCCGACTAGCGGACACAGATACGCAGTATTTT. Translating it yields CASSFRLADTDTQYF.

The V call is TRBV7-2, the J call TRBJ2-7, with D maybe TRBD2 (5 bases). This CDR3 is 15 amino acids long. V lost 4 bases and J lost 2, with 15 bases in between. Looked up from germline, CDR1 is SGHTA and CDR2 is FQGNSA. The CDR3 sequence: CASSSPVGSTYEQYF. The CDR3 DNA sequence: TGTGCCAGCAGCTCCCCAGTAGGGAGTACCTACGAGCAGTACTTC.

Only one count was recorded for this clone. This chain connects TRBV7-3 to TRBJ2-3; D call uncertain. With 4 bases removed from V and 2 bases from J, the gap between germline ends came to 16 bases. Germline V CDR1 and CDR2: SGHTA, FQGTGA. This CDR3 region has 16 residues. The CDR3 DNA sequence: TGTGCCAGCAGCTCGGCAACCCGGGCCCTCACAGATACGCAGTATTTT. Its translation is CASSSATRALTDTQYF.

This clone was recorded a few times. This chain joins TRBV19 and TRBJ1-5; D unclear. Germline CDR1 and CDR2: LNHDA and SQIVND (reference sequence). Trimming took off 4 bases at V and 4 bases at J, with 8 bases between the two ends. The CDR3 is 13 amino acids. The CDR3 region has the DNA TGTGCCAGTAGTACAGGACGGAATCAGCCCCAGCATTTT. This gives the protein CASSTGRNQPQHF.

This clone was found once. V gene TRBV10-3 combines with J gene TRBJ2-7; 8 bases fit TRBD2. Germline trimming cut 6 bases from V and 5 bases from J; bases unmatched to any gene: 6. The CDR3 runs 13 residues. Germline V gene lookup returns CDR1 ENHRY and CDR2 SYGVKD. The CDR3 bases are TGTGCCATCAGAAGCGGGGGAGAGGACGAGCAGTACTTC. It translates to CAIRSGGEDEQYF.

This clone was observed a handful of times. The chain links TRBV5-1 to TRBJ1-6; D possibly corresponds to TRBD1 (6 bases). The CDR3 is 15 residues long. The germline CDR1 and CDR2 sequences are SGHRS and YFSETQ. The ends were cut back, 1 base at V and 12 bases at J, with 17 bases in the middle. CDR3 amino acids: CASSLTRGPREPLHF. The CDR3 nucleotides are TGCGCCAGCAGCTTGACGCGGGGGCCCAGGGAACCCCTCCACTTT.

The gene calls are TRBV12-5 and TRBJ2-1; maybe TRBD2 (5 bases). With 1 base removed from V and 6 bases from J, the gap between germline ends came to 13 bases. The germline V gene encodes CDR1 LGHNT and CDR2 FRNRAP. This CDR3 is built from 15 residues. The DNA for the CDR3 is TGTGCTAGTGGTTTGGGGCTAGCTGTAGGCAATGAGCAGTTCTTC. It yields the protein CASGLGLAVGNEQFF.

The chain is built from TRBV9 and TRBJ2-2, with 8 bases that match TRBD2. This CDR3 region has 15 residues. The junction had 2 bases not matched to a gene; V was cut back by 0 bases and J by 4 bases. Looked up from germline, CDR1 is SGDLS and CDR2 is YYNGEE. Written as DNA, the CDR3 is TGTGCCAGCAGCGTAGCGGGGGGGACCACCGGGGAGCTGTTTTTT. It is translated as CASSVAGGTTGELFF.